These T cell receptor beta chains were read from a single sample in a study of blood T cell repertoires in COVID-19. TCRdb's copy holds only in-frame clones and misses some; the assay was immunoSEQ multiplex PCR. The sample lists 90,000 to 120,000 clones, around 90% occurring once. The source material was peripheral blood. These receptors were taken from a middle-aged man with active or convalescent COVID-19. CDR3s include the opening cysteine and the closing phenylalanine or tryptophan. D genes are given only for firm matches. Some rows have no size entry. The others give once, few or many, or a class for an expanded clone.

d_gene: TRBD1; v_gene: TRBV28; j_gene: TRBJ1-4; abundance: few; CDR3nt: TGTGCCAGCAGTCCCCCGTCAGGGGGAAATGAAAAACTGTTTTTT; CDR3aa: CASSPPSGGNEKLFF
d_gene: TRBD2; v_gene: TRBV4-1; j_gene: TRBJ2-1; abundance: NA; CDR3nt: TGCGCCAGCAGCCAATTCGCCGGGACTAGCTCCTACAATGAGCAGTTCTTC; CDR3aa: CASSQFAGTSSYNEQFF
d_gene: NA; v_gene: TRBV6-2/TRBV6-3; j_gene: TRBJ2-7; abundance: NA; CDR3nt: TGTGCCAGCAGTTACAGCCACGAGCAGTACTTC; CDR3aa: CASSYSHEQYF
d_gene: NA; v_gene: TRBV28; j_gene: TRBJ2-3; abundance: NA; CDR3nt: TGTGCCAGCAGTCTTCCCATCACTTACACAGATACGCAGTATTTT; CDR3aa: CASSLPITYTDTQYF
d_gene: TRBD2; v_gene: TRBV15; j_gene: TRBJ2-7; abundance: NA; CDR3nt: TGTGCCACCAGCGGAGACGCTATAGCGGGAGGATATTACGAGCAGTACTTC; CDR3aa: CATSGDAIAGGYYEQYF
d_gene: NA; v_gene: TRBV29-1; j_gene: TRBJ2-1; abundance: NA; CDR3nt: TGCAGCGTTGAAGGTCTGATAGCGAACAATGAGCAGTTCTTC; CDR3aa: CSVEGLIANNEQFF
d_gene: TRBD2; v_gene: TRBV10-1; j_gene: TRBJ2-1; abundance: NA; CDR3nt: TGCGCCAGCAGTGATGCGGGAGGGCCGATCAATGAGCAGTTCTTC; CDR3aa: CASSDAGGPINEQFF
d_gene: TRBD1; v_gene: TRBV11-3; j_gene: TRBJ1-2; abundance: few; CDR3nt: TGTGCCAGCAGCCGGGACAGGGTGATCTATGGCTACACCTTC; CDR3aa: CASSRDRVIYGYTF
d_gene: TRBD1; v_gene: TRBV5-1; j_gene: TRBJ1-1; abundance: NA; CDR3nt: TGCGCCAGCAGCCGATACAGGGGTAATGAAGCTTTCTTT; CDR3aa: CASSRYRGNEAFF
d_gene: TRBD2; v_gene: TRBV20-1; j_gene: TRBJ2-1; abundance: NA; CDR3nt: TGCAGTGCTAGTAGCGGGAGAGGGTTTGAGCAGTTCTTC; CDR3aa: CSASSGRGFEQFF
d_gene: TRBD2; v_gene: TRBV2; j_gene: TRBJ2-1; abundance: NA; CDR3nt: TGTGCCAGCACCGGACTAGCGGTCGATGAGCAGTTCTTC; CDR3aa: CASTGLAVDEQFF
d_gene: TRBD1; v_gene: TRBV10-3; j_gene: TRBJ1-4; abundance: NA; CDR3nt: TGTGCCACGGGACAGGGAGGAGAAAAACTGTTTTTT; CDR3aa: CATGQGGEKLFF
d_gene: NA; v_gene: TRBV6-1; j_gene: TRBJ1-2; abundance: NA; CDR3nt: TGTGCCAGCAGTGCTTACCCCGGGACATCAATAAACTATGGCTACACCTTC; CDR3aa: CASSAYPGTSINYGYTF
d_gene: NA; v_gene: TRBV21-1; j_gene: TRBJ1-3; abundance: NA; CDR3nt: TGTGCCAGCAGCGTGACAGGGGACCTCGGAAACACCATATATTTT; CDR3aa: CASSVTGDLGNTIYF
d_gene: TRBD1; v_gene: TRBV4-3; j_gene: TRBJ1-3; abundance: NA; CDR3nt: TGCGCCAGCAGCCAAGTAGTAGGACAGGGGGGAAACACCATATATTTT; CDR3aa: CASSQVVGQGGNTIYF
d_gene: TRBD1; v_gene: TRBV19; j_gene: TRBJ1-6; abundance: NA; CDR3nt: TGTGCCAGTAGTGACGGGGACAGGGTGAATTCACCCCTCCACTTT; CDR3aa: CASSDGDRVNSPLHF
d_gene: TRBD1; v_gene: TRBV9; j_gene: TRBJ2-3; abundance: once; CDR3nt: TGTGCCAGCAGCGTAGAATGGGCAGGGGGCGATACGCAGTATTTT; CDR3aa: CASSVEWAGGDTQYF
d_gene: TRBD2; v_gene: TRBV4-1; j_gene: TRBJ2-3; abundance: NA; CDR3nt: TGCGCCAGCAGCCAACAGACTAGCGGGGCCCGCACAGATACGCAGTATTTT; CDR3aa: CASSQQTSGARTDTQYF
d_gene: TRBD2; v_gene: TRBV4-2; j_gene: TRBJ2-7; abundance: NA; CDR3nt: TGTGCCAGCAGCCAAGAATCGACTAGCGGGCGGTACGAGCAGTACTTC; CDR3aa: CASSQESTSGRYEQYF
d_gene: TRBD1; v_gene: TRBV19; j_gene: TRBJ2-7; abundance: NA; CDR3nt: TGTGCCAGTAGTTTCGGACAGGGGGTCTACGAGCAGTACTTC; CDR3aa: CASSFGQGVYEQYF
d_gene: NA; v_gene: TRBV28; j_gene: TRBJ1-1; abundance: NA; CDR3nt: TGTGCCAGCAGTTTCAGGGCGCGGGGCACTGAAGCTTTCTTT; CDR3aa: CASSFRARGTEAFF
d_gene: NA; v_gene: TRBV6-4; j_gene: TRBJ2-3; abundance: NA; CDR3nt: TGTGCCAGCAGTGACTCCCGGGAAACAGATACGCAGTATTTT; CDR3aa: CASSDSRETDTQYF
d_gene: TRBD1; v_gene: TRBV30; j_gene: TRBJ1-6; abundance: NA; CDR3nt: TGTGCCTGGAGTAGGGCAGGGGGTAATTCACCCCTCCACTTT; CDR3aa: CAWSRAGGNSPLHF
d_gene: NA; v_gene: TRBV7-2; j_gene: TRBJ1-6; abundance: NA; CDR3nt: TGTGCCAGCGACAGAGCCGATTCACCCCTCCACTTT; CDR3aa: CASDRADSPLHF
d_gene: TRBD2; v_gene: TRBV19; j_gene: TRBJ2-1; abundance: NA; CDR3nt: TGTGCCAGTCAGCTAGCGGGGATCTACAATGAGCAGTTCTTC; CDR3aa: CASQLAGIYNEQFF
d_gene: TRBD2; v_gene: TRBV2; j_gene: TRBJ2-1; abundance: NA; CDR3nt: TGTGCCAGCAGAGTAGCGGGGGGGGATTGGAATGAGCAGTTCTTC; CDR3aa: CASRVAGGDWNEQFF
d_gene: TRBD1; v_gene: TRBV7-9; j_gene: TRBJ2-7; abundance: once; CDR3nt: TGTGCCAGCAACCAAGGGGGCAGCTCCTACGAGCAGTACTTC; CDR3aa: CASNQGGSSYEQYF
d_gene: NA; v_gene: TRBV7-2; j_gene: TRBJ1-2; abundance: NA; CDR3nt: TGTGCCAGCAGCTCTAGGACAGATACTAACTATGGCTACACCTTC; CDR3aa: CASSSRTDTNYGYTF
d_gene: NA; v_gene: TRBV30; j_gene: TRBJ1-2; abundance: NA; CDR3nt: TGTGCCTGGAGTTCGGGTGGCACGGGCTACACCTTC; CDR3aa: CAWSSGGTGYTF
d_gene: NA; v_gene: TRBV28; j_gene: TRBJ1-5; abundance: NA; CDR3nt: TGTGCCAGCAGTTTAGAGGCCGGGGATCAGCCCCAGCATTTT; CDR3aa: CASSLEAGDQPQHF
d_gene: NA; v_gene: TRBV12-3/TRBV12-4; j_gene: TRBJ1-5; abundance: NA; CDR3nt: TGTGCCAGCAGCTCAAGGGGACAGCCCCAGCATTTT; CDR3aa: CASSSRGQPQHF
d_gene: TRBD1; v_gene: TRBV7-2; j_gene: TRBJ2-1; abundance: NA; CDR3nt: TGTGCCAGCAGCTTAAATCCGGGACAGTCGAGCTCCTACAATGAGCAGTTCTTC; CDR3aa: CASSLNPGQSSSYNEQFF